This TCR beta chain was captured by sequencing in a study of radiotherapy plus CTLA-4 blockade in lung cancer. Concerning this clone itself: Its antigen is unknown.

Study-wide points: TCR clones of tumor origin grew in blood after radiotherapy plus ipilimumab.

TCRdb's table, derived via immunoSEQ multiplex PCR, lists solely in-frame clones and lacks some. The sample shows about 68,000 clones, roughly 85% of them seen only once. The sequencing here drew on peripheral blood, taken from a patient treated with radiotherapy plus ipilimumab. This sequence originates from a human donor with non-small cell lung cancer who had a complete response to radiotherapy plus ipilimumab.

The DNA for the CDR3 is TGTGCCAGCAGCATCGGACAGGGAGCCTATGGCTACACCTTC. It codes for CASSIGQGAYGYTF. The chain uses TRBV7-2 and TRBJ1-2, with 8 positions matching TRBD1. Germline lookup yields CDR1 SGHTA and CDR2 FQGNSA. CDR3 length: 14 amino acids. Trimming cost V 5 bases and J 4 bases; bases outside gene matches: 6.